This T cell receptor (beta chain) is from a study of T cells in Graves' hyperthyroidism and ophthalmopathy. Stability of Graves' hyperthyroidism was defined as absent ophthalmopathy progression within 18 months. Lactation, pregnancy, other autoimmune disease or uncontrolled infection led to exclusion of patients. The source of the PBMCs was about 10 ml of fresh peripheral blood. The V gene lost 5 bases and the J gene lost 8 bases, with 9 bases spanning the gap. CDR1 is MNHNS and CDR2 is SASEGT in the germline V gene. The CDR3 is 11 amino acids. Authors of the study amplified TCR beta CDR3 regions from RNA transcripts. During a first-round RT-PCR of the TCR CDR3, the HTBI primer set was used. One entry per CDR3 protein, called by TCRdb with MiXCR from the multiplex PCR reads. This table holds roughly 24,000 distinct CDR3 sequences, under 55% found once. This clonotype was recorded many times. Possible read error: a much larger clone is one base away.

The origin of this receptor is a woman under 40 with Graves' hyperthyroidism. The specimen was blood. The chain recombines TRBV6-1 with TRBJ1-2, with no clear D. The CDR3 region has the DNA TGTGCCAGCAGTACTATGATAGGCTACACCTTC. Protein sequence: CASSTMIGYTF.